Below, 14 T cell receptor beta chains from the same sample are listed, as sequenced in a study of T cell repertoires in cytomegalovirus infection. In TCRdb, the reads were re-called with MiXCR into one record per CDR3 protein. The top ten hold roughly half of the sample, which has some 240,000 distinct CDR3 sequences, over 15% seen once. The sequencing input was CD8+ T cells from PBMCs. Receptors originate from a human donor in good health (CMV status not recorded). Some clones in this sample may be carry-over from other donors' samples.

This clonotype was seen at least ten times. The chain is built from TRBV28 and TRBJ1-1; TRBD1 might be the D (5 bases). Trimming removed 3 bases at V and 2 bases at J, with 10 bases between. This CDR3 region has 14 residues. The germline gives CDR1 MDHEN, CDR2 SYDVKM. CDR3 residues: CASSLGDLNTEAFF. CDR3 nucleotides: TGTGCCAGCAGTTTGGGGGATCTAAACACTGAAGCTTTCTTT.

The V call is TRBV6-1, the J call TRBJ1-5; D is uncertain. Germline CDR1 and CDR2: MNHNS and SASEGT. The CDR3 totals 16 residues. V was cut by 10 bases and J by 0 bases, with 19 bases left in between. CDR3 amino acids: CATNLLTDYSNQPQHF. In DNA, the CDR3 is TGTGCCACCAATCTTCTGACGGATTATAGCAATCAGCCCCAGCATTTT.

The V gene is TRBV2, the J gene TRBJ1-4, with D unclear. This CDR3 comprises 14 residues. V was trimmed by 8 bases and J by 0 bases, leaving 10 bases between them. The germline CDR1 and CDR2 sequences are SNHLY and FYNNEI. The CDR3 nucleotides are TGTGCCAGCTGGGCAGATTCAACTAATGAAAAACTGTTTTTT. Its protein is CASWADSTNEKLFF.

This clonotype was counted ten times or more. The chain joins TRBV24-1 to TRBJ2-5, with D uncertain. CDR3 size: 13 residues. V gave up 9 bases and J gave up 4 bases, with 14 bases separating them. Per germline, CDR1 KGHDR and CDR2 SFDVKD. The CDR3 is CATSSSPSETQYF. CDR3 nucleotide sequence: TGTGCCACCTCGTCTAGTCCGTCAGAGACCCAGTACTTC.

This clonotype was detected ten times or more. This chain connects TRBV7-9 to TRBJ1-6, with TRBD1 matching 9 bases. The CDR3 is made up of 15 amino acids. Trimming at V came to 7 bases and at J to 7 bases, leaving 8 bases not matched to a gene. CDR1 and CDR2 from the germline V gene are SEHNR and FQNEAQ (reference sequence). The CDR3 bases are TGTGCCAGCACCCCCCGGACAGGGGCAAATTCACCCCTCCACTTT. Amino acid sequence: CASTPRTGANSPLHF. Full variable domain (remainder filled in from reference TRBV7-9 and TRBJ1-6): DTGVSQNPRHKITKRGQNVTFRCDPISEHNRLYWYRQTLGQGPEFLTYFQNEAQLEKSRLLSDRFSAERPKGSFSTLEIQRTEQGDSAMYLCASTPRTGANSPLHFGNGTRLTVT.

This clonotype was counted between two and nine times. This rearrangement joins TRBV11-3 to TRBJ1-5; TRBD1 matches at 8 bases. Germline V gene lookup returns CDR1 SGHNT and CDR2 YENEEA. CDR3 length: 16 amino acids. The V segment lost 5 bases and the J segment 0 bases; nucleotides outside the gene matches: 6. The CDR3 nucleotides are TGTGCCAGCAGCCGACAGGGGAGATATAGCAATCAGCCCCAGCATTTT. Protein: CASSRQGRYSNQPQHF.

In its sample, this clonotype was seen a few times. A much larger clone differs by one base, so this may be a read error. The rearrangement uses TRBV5-6 and TRBJ2-3; TRBD2 matches at 10 bases. With V trimmed by 3 bases and J by 4 bases, 2 bases remained unmatched. The germline CDR1 and CDR2 sequences are SGHDT and YYEEEE. This CDR3 region has 14 residues. DNA for the CDR3: TGTGCCAGCAGCTCAGCGGGGGGGGCAGATACGCAGTATTTT. Residues: CASSSAGGADTQYF.

This clonotype came up a few times. The CDR3 bases are TGTGCCAGCAGTTGGACCTTGGGAGCCGGGGAGCTGTTTTTT. It translates to CASSWTLGAGELFF. This chain links TRBV28 with TRBJ2-2; D perhaps matches TRBD2 (5 bases). Looked up from germline, CDR1 is MDHEN and CDR2 is SYDVKM. The CDR3 is made up of 14 amino acids. The ends were cut back, 4 bases at V and 6 bases at J, with 12 bases in the middle. Supplemented by reference TRBV28 and TRBJ2-2, the full variable domain reads DVKVTQSSRYLVKRTGEKVFLECVQDMDHENMFWYRQDPGLGLRLIYFSYDVKMKEKGDIPEGYSVSREKKERFSLILESASTNQTSMYLCASSWTLGAGELFFGEGSRLTVL.

This clonotype was detected many times. CDR3 sequence (DNA): TGTGCCAGCAGTCAACCCAGGGGAAACTATGGCTACACCTTC. Its translation: CASSQPRGNYGYTF. The V gene is TRBV6-2 or TRBV6-3, the J gene TRBJ1-2; a weak D match, TRBD1 (6 bases). The germline V gene encodes CDR1 MNHEY and CDR2 SVGEGT. This CDR3 is 14 amino acids long. Trimming took off 5 bases at V and 2 bases at J, with 12 bases between the two ends.

This clonotype was picked up many times. This chain connects TRBV28 to TRBJ2-2; D perhaps matches TRBD2 (6 bases). CDR1 MDHEN and CDR2 SYDVKM come from the germline V gene. V was trimmed by 3 bases and J by 4 bases, leaving 18 bases between them. The CDR3 extends over 17 amino acids. CDR3 DNA sequence: TGTGCCAGCAGTTTCCGCCGGGGGACGGTGCCCACCGGGGAGCTGTTTTTT. Residues: CASSFRRGTVPTGELFF. Drawing the rest from reference TRBV28 and TRBJ2-2, the complete variable domain is DVKVTQSSRYLVKRTGEKVFLECVQDMDHENMFWYRQDPGLGLRLIYFSYDVKMKEKGDIPEGYSVSREKKERFSLILESASTNQTSMYLCASSFRRGTVPTGELFFGEGSRLTVL.

This clonotype was recorded a few times. The gene calls are TRBV20-1 and TRBJ2-7, with a tentative D call TRBD2 (5 bases). Germline values: CDR1 DFQATT, CDR2 SNEGSKA (reference sequence). CDR3 length equals 10 residues. Deletions cut 3 bases from V and 9 bases from J, with 9 bases between. The chain's CDR3 is CSASTRGQYF. The DNA for the CDR3 is TGCAGTGCTAGTACTCGGGGGCAGTACTTC.

This clonotype was seen only a few times. This chain links TRBV5-5 with TRBJ2-5; no definite D call. V gave up 3 bases and J gave up 5 bases, with 5 bases separating them. Germline V CDR1 and CDR2: SGHKS, YYEKEE (reference sequence). There are 11 residues in the CDR3. In DNA form, the CDR3 reads TGTGCCAGCAGCTATGAGGAGACCCAGTACTTC. This codes for CASSYEETQYF.

The chain employs TRBV19 and TRBJ2-3; no clear D gene. The CDR3 runs 13 residues. Trimming removed 3 bases from V and 4 bases from J, with 8 bases in between. CDR1 is LNHDA, CDR2 SQIVND, per germline (reference sequence). CDR3 DNA sequence: TGTGCCAGTAGTATTCGGTATCCAGATACGCAGTATTTT. Protein sequence: CASSIRYPDTQYF.

This clonotype was picked up a small number of times. The V call is TRBV6-5, the J call TRBJ2-2; no definite D call. This CDR3 spans 13 amino acids. The germline V and J ends were trimmed by 6 bases and 1 base, with 6 bases remaining between them. Germline V gene lookup returns CDR1 MNHEY and CDR2 SVGAGI. CDR3 sequence reads: CASSFMNTGELFF. The DNA of the CDR3 is TGTGCCAGCAGCTTCATGAACACCGGGGAGCTGTTTTTT.